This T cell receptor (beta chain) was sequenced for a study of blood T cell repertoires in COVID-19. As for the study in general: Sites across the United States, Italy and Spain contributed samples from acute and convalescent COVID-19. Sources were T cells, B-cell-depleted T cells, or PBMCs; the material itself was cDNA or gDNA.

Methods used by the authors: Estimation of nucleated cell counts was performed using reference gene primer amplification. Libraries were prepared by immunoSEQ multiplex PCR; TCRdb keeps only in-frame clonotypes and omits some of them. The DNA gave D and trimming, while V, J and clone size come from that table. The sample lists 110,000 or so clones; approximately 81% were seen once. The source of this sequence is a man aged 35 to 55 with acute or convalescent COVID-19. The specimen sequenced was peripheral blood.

CDR3 region: CASSLYGGATGELFF. Written as DNA, the CDR3 is TGTGCCAGCAGCTTATATGGGGGCGCCACCGGGGAGCTGTTTTTT. The J gene is TRBJ2-2, the V gene TRBV7-2, with D perhaps matching TRBD1 (6 bases). The germline V gene encodes CDR1 SGHTA and CDR2 FQGNSA. The CDR3 has 15 residues. V was pared by 2 bases and J by 4 bases, with 11 bases between. The full variable domain, its missing parts supplied by reference TRBV7-2 and TRBJ2-2, is GAGVSQSPSNKVTEKGKDVELRCDPISGHTALYWYRQSLGQGLEFLIYFQGNSAPDKSGLPSDRFSAERTGGSVSTLTIQRTQQEDSAVYLCASSLYGGATGELFFGEGSRLTVL.